This is a list of T cell receptor beta chains from one sample in a study of cytomegalovirus exposure and HLA in healthy donors. Sequencing used immunoSEQ multiplex PCR; TCRdb keeps in-frame clones, though not all of them. The sample shows 73,000 or so clones, 81% of them seen only once. Sequencing input: PBMCs. The receptors come from a human donor in good health. Both conserved end residues are part of each CDR3. D genes are given only for firm matches. A row's size may be missing; if present it is once, few, many or a size class.

NA | TRBJ2-4 | TRBD1 | TRBV19 | CASRPDRDSVNIQYF | TGTGCCAGTAGACCCGACCGGGACAGTGTAAACATTCAGTACTTC
NA | TRBJ2-5 | TRBD2 | TRBV2 | CASSLTSGGAGETQYF | TGTGCCAGCAGTTTGACTAGCGGGGGGGCCGGAGAGACCCAGTACTTC
NA | TRBJ2-3 | NA | TRBV7-3 | CASRQSPGGGTDTQYF | TGTGCCAGCAGACAAAGCCCGGGCGGGGGCACAGATACGCAGTATTTT
NA | TRBJ2-7 | TRBD1 | TRBV9 | CASSGRGGQGFHEQYF | TGTGCCAGCAGCGGGCGAGGCGGACAGGGGTTCCACGAGCAGTACTTC
NA | TRBJ2-1 | NA | TRBV5-4 | CASSLAGSTGYNEQFF | TGTGCCAGCAGCTTGGCCGGATCAACGGGATACAATGAGCAGTTCTTC
few | TRBJ2-1 | TRBD2 | TRBV5-1 | CASSLILGGAINEQFF | TGCGCCAGCAGCTTGATTCTCGGGGGGGCAATCAATGAGCAGTTCTTC
few | TRBJ2-1 | TRBD2 | TRBV10-2 | CASSPSGVVNEQFF | TGCGCCAGCAGTCCTAGCGGGGTCGTGAATGAGCAGTTCTTC
NA | TRBJ1-3 | NA | TRBV19 | CASSIPGQDPGNTIYF | TGTGCCAGTAGTATACCGGGACAAGATCCTGGAAACACCATATATTTT
few | TRBJ1-2 | TRBD1 | TRBV4-1 | CASSQSTGQGAFQSYGYTF | TGCGCCAGCAGCCAATCTACCGGACAGGGGGCATTTCAGAGCTATGGCTACACCTTC
NA | TRBJ2-7 | NA | TRBV5-1 | CASGRTSVGAGLYEQYF | TGCGCCAGCGGTCGAACCTCCGTAGGAGCGGGCCTATACGAGCAGTACTTC
NA | TRBJ2-5 | NA | TRBV7-7 | CASSPLVNPGRGETQYF | TGTGCCAGCAGCCCCCTGGTGAATCCCGGCCGGGGGGAGACCCAGTACTTC
NA | TRBJ2-1 | TRBD2 | TRBV9 | CASSESGGPYNEQFF | TGTGCCAGCAGCGAGAGCGGGGGGCCATACAATGAGCAGTTCTTC
NA | TRBJ2-7 | TRBD2 | TRBV5-1 | CASSLEAGGPLEQYF | TGCGCCAGCAGCTTGGAGGCGGGGGGGCCTTTGGAGCAGTACTTC
NA | TRBJ1-5 | NA | TRBV19 | CASSMSGNQPQHF | TGTGCCAGTAGTATGTCGGGGAATCAGCCCCAGCATTTT
NA | TRBJ2-7 | NA | TRBV5-4 | CASSSRAGVRSYEQYF | TGTGCCAGCAGCTCACGTGCCGGAGTCAGAAGCTACGAGCAGTACTTC
NA | TRBJ1-2 | TRBD1 | TRBV28 | CASSTDRGGRGYTF | TGTGCCAGCAGCACTGACAGGGGGGGACGGGGCTACACCTTC
NA | TRBJ1-5 | TRBD1 | TRBV6-1 | CASSGQGFSNQPQHF | TGTGCCAGCAGTGGACAGGGATTTAGCAATCAGCCCCAGCATTTT
NA | TRBJ2-3 | NA | TRBV28 | CASSSRGWGPDTQYF | TGTGCCAGCAGTTCGCGGGGATGGGGCCCAGATACGCAGTATTTT
NA | TRBJ1-5 | NA | TRBV6-4 | CASSEQGDQPQHF | TGTGCCAGCAGTGAACAGGGAGATCAGCCCCAGCATTTT
NA | TRBJ1-6 | NA | TRBV29-1 | CSVQFPGARIGSPLHF | TGCAGCGTTCAGTTCCCAGGGGCTAGGATTGGGTCACCCCTCCACTTT
NA | TRBJ2-7 | NA | TRBV18 | CASSPGTGSYEQYF | TGTGCCAGCTCACCAGGGACTGGCTCCTACGAGCAGTACTTC
NA | TRBJ1-3 | NA | TRBV6-1 | CASKRTGSGNTIYF | TGTGCCAGCAAAAGAACAGGCTCTGGAAACACCATATATTTT
NA | TRBJ1-2 | NA | TRBV14 | CASGSRSLPYGYTF | TGTGCCAGCGGGTCCCGGAGCCTGCCATATGGCTACACCTTC
few | TRBJ1-2 | TRBD1 | TRBV5-1 | CASSQDRVDGYTF | TGCGCCAGCAGCCAGGACAGGGTAGATGGCTACACCTTC
NA | TRBJ2-7 | TRBD2 | TRBV5-1 | CASSPPGLAVSTYEQYF | TGCGCCAGCAGTCCGCCGGGACTAGCGGTCTCGACCTACGAGCAGTACTTC
NA | TRBJ2-5 | NA | TRBV6-1 | CASGSYGSGETQYF | TGTGCCAGCGGTTCATACGGGAGCGGGGAGACCCAGTACTTC